Below, one T cell receptor beta chain is given with its context. As yet, its antigen is unknown. Clones were sequenced by immunoSEQ multiplex PCR, and TCRdb holds only the in-frame ones, with some missing. Seen here are 1.5 million to 2.5 million clones, about 94% observed once, and the top ten hold 1% to 1.5%. CD45RO-negative cells were positively selected for CCR7, leaving out terminally differentiated effector memory CD45RA+ cells. All donors qualified as healthy HIV-negative adults and had experienced no recent acute infections or vaccinations. This record comes from a study of shared clonotypes between healthy human individuals. Study observations and caveats: All-four-donor shared clonotypes had higher generation probabilities than non-shared clonotypes did.

V was shortened by 8 bases and J by 1 base, with 11 bases between the two germline ends. CDR3 length: 13 amino acids. Germline CDR1 is ENHRY and CDR2 is SYGVKD. The TCR sequence derives from a man aged 18 to 35 in good health. Sequencing was carried out using naive CD8+ T cells sorted from blood. The chain joins TRBV10-3 to TRBJ1-1; D perhaps matches TRBD1 (5 bases). Here the CDR3 reads CAISGGQNTEAFF. DNA of the CDR3: TGTGCCATCTCAGGAGGACAGAACACTGAAGCTTTCTTT.